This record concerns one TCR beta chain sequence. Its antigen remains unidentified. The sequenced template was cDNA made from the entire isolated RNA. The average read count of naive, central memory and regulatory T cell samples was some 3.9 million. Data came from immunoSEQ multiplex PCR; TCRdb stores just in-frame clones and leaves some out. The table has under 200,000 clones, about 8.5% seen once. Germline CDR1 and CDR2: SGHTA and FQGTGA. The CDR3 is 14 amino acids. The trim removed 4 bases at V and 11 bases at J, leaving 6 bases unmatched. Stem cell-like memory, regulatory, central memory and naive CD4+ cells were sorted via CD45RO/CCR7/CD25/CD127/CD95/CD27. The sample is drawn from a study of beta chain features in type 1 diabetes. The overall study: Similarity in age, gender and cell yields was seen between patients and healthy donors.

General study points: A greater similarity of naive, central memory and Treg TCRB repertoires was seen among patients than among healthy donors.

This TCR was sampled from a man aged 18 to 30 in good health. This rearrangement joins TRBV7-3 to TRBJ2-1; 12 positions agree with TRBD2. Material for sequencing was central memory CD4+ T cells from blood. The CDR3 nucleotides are TGTGCCAGCAGCTCCGGGACTAGCGGGCTCCAGCAGTTCTTC. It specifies CASSSGTSGLQQFF.